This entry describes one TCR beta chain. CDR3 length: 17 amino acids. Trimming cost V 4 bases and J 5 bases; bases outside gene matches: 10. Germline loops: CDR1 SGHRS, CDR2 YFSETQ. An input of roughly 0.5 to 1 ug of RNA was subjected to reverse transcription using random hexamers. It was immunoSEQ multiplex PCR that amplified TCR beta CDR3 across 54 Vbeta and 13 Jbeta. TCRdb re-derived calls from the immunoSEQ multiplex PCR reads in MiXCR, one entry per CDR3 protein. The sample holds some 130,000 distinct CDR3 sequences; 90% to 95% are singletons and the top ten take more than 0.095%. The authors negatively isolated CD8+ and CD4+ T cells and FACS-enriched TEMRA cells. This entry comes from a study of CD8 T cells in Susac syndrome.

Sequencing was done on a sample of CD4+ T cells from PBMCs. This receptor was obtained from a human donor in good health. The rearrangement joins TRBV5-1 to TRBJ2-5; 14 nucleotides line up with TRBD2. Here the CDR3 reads CASSAPGLAGVAETQYF. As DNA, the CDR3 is TGCGCCAGCAGCGCGCCGGGACTAGCGGGAGTTGCGGAGACCCAGTACTTC.